The 23 T cell receptor beta chains in this list originate from one sample, sequenced in a study of blood T cells in healthy people across ages. Sample-barcoded 5' priming and a J-beta primer mix drove a second PCR of roughly 6 to 12 cycles. TCRdb processed the 5' RACE reads anew with MiXCR; each CDR3 protein has one entry. The top ten hold roughly a fifth of the sample, which has around 800,000 distinct CDR3 sequences, under 55% seen once. The sequencing input was blood. The origin of the receptors is a man in his 60s in good health.

In its sample, this clonotype was seen a few times. The gene calls are TRBV7-2 and TRBJ2-7, with D perhaps TRBD2 (7 bases). The DNA matches TRBJ2-5 better at its end, which makes the J call doubtful. This CDR3 spans 14 amino acids. Germline V gene data show CDR1 as SGHTA and CDR2 as FQGNSA. The CDR3 region is CASSQGGGRGTQYF. Written as DNA, the CDR3 is TGTGCCAGCAGCCAAGGGGGGGGACGGGGGACCCAGTACTTC.

The chain joins TRBV20-1 to TRBJ2-7, with 7 bases identical to TRBD2. V lost 1 base to trimming and J lost 0 bases; unmatched junction nucleotides: 3. The germline V gene encodes CDR1 DFQATT and CDR2 SNEGSKA (reference sequence). This CDR3 has 14 residues. The chain's CDR3 is CSARGSGPSYEQYF. The CDR3 nucleotides are TGCAGTGCTAGAGGTAGCGGGCCCTCCTACGAGCAGTACTTC.

The V and J genes are TRBV28 and TRBJ2-7, with D uncertain. V was pared by 2 bases and J by 2 bases, with 16 bases between. The CDR3 is 16 residues long. Germline V gene lookup returns CDR1 MDHEN and CDR2 SYDVKM. The CDR3, as DNA: TGTGCCAGCAGTTTAGGAACCCCAAGGGTCCCCTACGAGCAGTACTTC. Encoded protein: CASSLGTPRVPYEQYF. The variable domain in full, completed from reference TRBV28 and TRBJ2-7, reads DVKVTQSSRYLVKRTGEKVFLECVQDMDHENMFWYRQDPGLGLRLIYFSYDVKMKEKGDIPEGYSVSREKKERFSLILESASTNQTSMYLCASSLGTPRVPYEQYFGPGTRLTVT.

The chain carries TRBV28 and TRBJ1-2; 10 bases are a match to TRBD1. V dropped 5 bases and J dropped 6; count of bases not matched to a gene: 6. Germline lookup yields CDR1 MDHEN and CDR2 SYDVKM. The CDR3 is made up of 14 amino acids. Written as DNA, the CDR3 is TGTGCCAGCAGTGGACCCGGGACAGGGGATGGCTACACCTTC. This sequence encodes CASSGPGTGDGYTF.

This clonotype was detected only a few times. V and J are TRBV28 and TRBJ2-7, with D perhaps matching TRBD1 (6 bases). The germline V gene has CDR1 MDHEN and CDR2 SYDVKM. There are 15 residues in the CDR3. V lost 7 bases, J lost 2 bases, and 18 bases lay in between. CDR3 sequence: CASITLSGQTYEQYF. The CDR3 region has the DNA TGTGCCAGCATCACACTTTCGGGACAAACCTACGAGCAGTACTTC.

The chain carries TRBV12-3 or TRBV12-4 and TRBJ1-5; D not resolved. The CDR3 length is 12 residues. V lost 5 bases and J 6 bases, leaving 8 bases between the germline ends. CDR3 coding DNA: TGTGCCAGCAGTCTGCAGCCTCAGCCCCAGCATTTT. It translates to CASSLQPQPQHF.

The V and J genes are TRBV5-1 and TRBJ2-7; D is perhaps TRBD1 (6 bases). V was clipped by 0 bases and J by 4 bases, with 14 bases between them. Looked up from germline, CDR1 is SGHRS and CDR2 is YFSETQ. This CDR3 has 15 residues. CDR3 DNA sequence: TGCGCCAGCAGCTTGGGGGGGCCAACTGGTTACGAGCAGTACTTC. Protein sequence: CASSLGGPTGYEQYF.

This chain joins TRBV2 and TRBJ2-7, with 7 bases fitting TRBD1. V shed 5 bases, J shed 3 bases, and the junction held 4 bases outside the gene matches. Germline values: CDR1 SNHLY, CDR2 FYNNEI. The CDR3 covers 13 residues. CDR3 amino acids: CASSQGGNYEQYF. CDR3 DNA sequence: TGTGCCAGCAGTCAAGGGGGCAACTACGAGCAGTACTTC.

This clonotype was observed a handful of times. The rearrangement links TRBV20-1 to TRBJ2-7; 8 nucleotides match TRBD1. CDR3 size: 12 residues. CDR1 is DFQATT and CDR2 is SNEGSKA in the germline V gene (reference sequence). Trimming cost V 3 bases and J 5 bases; bases outside gene matches: 3. The CDR3 sequence is CSASPGGHEQYF. CDR3 DNA sequence: TGCAGTGCTAGCCCAGGGGGCCACGAGCAGTACTTC.

The table lists this clonotype with many counts. The chain couples TRBV5-1 to TRBJ2-1; a possible D gene is TRBD1 (5 bases). The CDR3 totals 13 residues. The germline V and J ends were trimmed by 2 bases and 5 bases, with 8 bases remaining between them. Germline V CDR1 and CDR2: SGHRS, YFSETQ. The CDR3 DNA is TGCGCCAGCAGCTTCAGCAGGGACAATGAGCAGTTCTTC. Translating gives CASSFSRDNEQFF.

The chain joins TRBV7-9 to TRBJ2-7, with 8 bases aligning to TRBD1. V gave up 7 bases and J gave up 6 bases; unmatched junction bases: 17. The CDR3 consists of 16 residues. The V gene's germline CDR1 is SEHNR and CDR2 FQNEAQ (reference sequence). The CDR3 protein is CASISTTGDRGGEQYF. The CDR3 coding sequence is TGTGCCAGCATCAGTACCACCGGAGACAGGGGAGGCGAGCAGTACTTC.

This clonotype was detected a few times. A read error may account for a junction end that differs from germline. The CDR3 nucleotides read TGTGCTAGCAGCCTCCTGGACGGGACCGGGGAGCTGTTTTTT. Protein product: CASSLLDGTGELFF. The chain has TRBV7-7 and TRBJ2-2; the D is unclear. The germline V gene has CDR1 SSHAT and CDR2 FNYEAQ (reference sequence). This CDR3 is 14 amino acids long. Filled out from reference TRBV7-7 and TRBJ2-2, the complete variable domain reads GAGVSQSPRYKVTKRGQDVTLRCDPISSHATLYWYQQALGQGPEFLTYFNYEAQPDKSGLPSDRFSAERPEGSISTLTIQRTEQRDSAMYRCASSLLDGTGELFFGEGSRLTVL.

The chain's CDR3 is CASQDRGSGGYTF. In DNA form, the CDR3 reads TGCGCCAGCCAAGACAGGGGGTCAGGTGGCTACACCTTC. The chain uses TRBV5-1 and TRBJ1-2; TRBD1 matches 9 bases. The CDR3 contains 13 residues. Losses at the gene ends were 7 bases for V and 7 bases for J; bases not matched to a gene: 8. Germline loops: CDR1 SGHRS, CDR2 YFSETQ. Supplemented by reference TRBV5-1 and TRBJ1-2, the full variable domain reads KAGVTQTPRYLIKTRGQQVTLSCSPISGHRSVSWYQQTPGQGLQFLFEYFSETQRNKGNFPGRFSGRQFSNSRSEMNVSTLELGDSALYLCASQDRGSGGYTFGSGTRLTVV.

The chain joins TRBV7-3 to TRBJ2-3; D is ambiguous. From germline, CDR1 is SGHTA and CDR2 FQGTGA. The CDR3 is 13 amino acids. V was shortened by 5 bases and J by 0 bases, with 6 bases between the two germline ends. The DNA of the CDR3 is TGTGCCAGCAGCACTTCTAGCACAGATACGCAGTATTTT. Protein sequence: CASSTSSTDTQYF.

V is TRBV7-2 and J is TRBJ2-7; 7 nucleotides align to TRBD1. Looked up from germline, CDR1 is SGHTA and CDR2 is FQGNSA. The CDR3 spans 16 residues. V gave up 1 base and J gave up 6 bases; unmatched junction bases: 12. The CDR3 nucleotides read TGTGCCAGCAGCTTAGAGGGATCGGACAGGACCTTCGAGCAGTACTTC. Encoded protein: CASSLEGSDRTFEQYF.

The J gene is TRBJ2-7, the V gene TRBV2; possible D gene TRBD1, 6 bases. Trimming took 4 bases from V and 6 from J, leaving 10 bases between them. From germline, CDR1 is SNHLY and CDR2 FYNNEI. The CDR3 consists of 12 residues. The CDR3 is CASSGDISEQYF. The CDR3 DNA follows: TGTGCCAGCAGTGGGGACATATCCGAGCAGTACTTC. The full variable domain, its missing parts supplied by reference TRBV2 and TRBJ2-7, is EPEVTQTPSHQVTQMGQEVILRCVPISNHLYFYWYRQILGQKVEFLVSFYNNEISEKSEIFDDQFSVERPDGSNFTLKIRSTKLEDSAMYFCASSGDISEQYFGPGTRLTVT.

This clonotype was seen only a few times. The chain employs TRBV3-1 and TRBJ2-7; perhaps D is TRBD1 or TRBD2 (5 bases each). Trimming took off 8 bases at V and 6 bases at J, with 14 bases between the two ends. The length of the CDR3 is 12 residues. Germline values: CDR1 LGHDT, CDR2 YNNKEL (reference sequence). Here the CDR3 DNA reads TGTGCCAGCGGAAGGGACGTTAGCGAGCAGTACTTC. It codes for CASGRDVSEQYF.

The chain is built from TRBV6-5 and TRBJ1-4; D not resolved. The CDR3 runs 14 residues. The germline CDR1 and CDR2 sequences are MNHEY and SVGAGI. Deletions cut 6 bases from V and 3 bases from J, with 11 bases between. For the CDR3, the DNA is TGTGCCAGCAGAGGTCCCGCGGCTAATGAAAAACTGTTTTTT. Translation gives CASRGPAANEKLFF.

V and J are TRBV14 and TRBJ2-5; TRBD1 or TRBD2 may be the D gene (6 bases each). The germline V gene has CDR1 SGHDN and CDR2 FVKESK. This CDR3 has 16 amino acids. Trimming took off 5 bases at V and 4 bases at J, with 20 bases between the two ends. CDR3 bases: TGTGCCAGCAGCTCGAGTAGGGGGGCCGCGCGAGAGACCCAGTACTTC. It codes for CASSSSRGAARETQYF.

This clonotype appeared many times. CDR3 loop: CASSLTGEETQYF. DNA of the CDR3: TGTGCCAGCAGTTTAACCGGGGAAGAGACCCAGTACTTC. The chain couples TRBV12-3 or TRBV12-4 to TRBJ2-5, with a weak D call TRBD2 (5 bases). V was cut by 2 bases and J by 3 bases, with 7 bases left in between. The CDR3 consists of 13 residues.

This clonotype came up a few times. The CDR3 region has the DNA TGCAGTGCTAGAGGGGGCAGGGCAACAGATACGCAGTATTTT. Translating gives CSARGGRATDTQYF. This chain uses TRBV20-1 with TRBJ2-3, with D possibly TRBD1 on 5 matching bases. Germline CDR1 is DFQATT and CDR2 is SNEGSKA (reference sequence). Trimming took off 1 base at V and 3 bases at J, with 11 bases between the two ends. This CDR3 has 14 amino acids.

This clonotype turned up a few times. The chain combines TRBV10-3 with TRBJ2-4; no definite D call. Germline V gene data show CDR1 as ENHRY and CDR2 as SYGVKD. The CDR3 is made up of 15 amino acids. The V end was cut by 2 bases, the J end by 3 bases, with 11 bases between. The CDR3 here is CAISEDGVSKNIQYF. The CDR3 nucleotides are TGTGCCATCAGTGAGGATGGGGTCAGCAAAAACATTCAGTACTTC.

This clonotype was picked up one time. This sequence joins TRBV5-1 and TRBJ2-4; TRBD2 might be the D (5 bases). The DNA end favors TRBJ2-7, so the J call may be wrong. The germline gives CDR1 SGHRS, CDR2 YFSETQ. This CDR3 is built from 15 residues. The CDR3 nucleotides are TGCGCCAGCAGCTTGAATGATCGGGGTGCCTACGAGCAGTACTTC. Encoded protein: CASSLNDRGAYEQYF.